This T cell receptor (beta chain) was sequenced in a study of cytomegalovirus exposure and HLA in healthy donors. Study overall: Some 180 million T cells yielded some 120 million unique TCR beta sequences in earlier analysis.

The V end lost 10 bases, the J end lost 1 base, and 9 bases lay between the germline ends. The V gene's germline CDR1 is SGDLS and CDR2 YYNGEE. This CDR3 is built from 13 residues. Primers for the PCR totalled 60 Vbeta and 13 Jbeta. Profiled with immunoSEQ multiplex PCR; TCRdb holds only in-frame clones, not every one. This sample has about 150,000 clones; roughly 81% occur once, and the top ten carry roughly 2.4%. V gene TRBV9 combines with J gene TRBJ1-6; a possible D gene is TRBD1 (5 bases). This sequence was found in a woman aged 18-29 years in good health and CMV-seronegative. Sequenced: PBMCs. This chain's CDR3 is CASRQSYNSPLHF. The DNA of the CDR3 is TGTGCCTCCAGACAGTCCTATAATTCACCCCTCCACTTT.